The entry that follows covers one T cell receptor beta chain sequence. Its antigen remains unidentified. The libraries of TRB cDNA were constructed through 5' RACE using UMI labels. One entry per CDR3 protein, without DNA, is what TCRdb gives after re-calling the 5' RACE reads. With 140,000 to 150,000 distinct CDR3 sequences in the sample, the ten largest clones hold about 0.3%. By phenotype, naive CD8+ T cells were CD45RO-CCR7+CD27+CD95-. This CDR3 contains 16 residues. This record comes from a study of CXCR3-negative and CXCR3-positive naive CD8 T cells. Findings of the study overall: TRB CDR3s were more hydrophobic in CXCR3-positive than in CXCR3-negative naive cells. Both naive subsets showed comparably high diversity, and memory CD8+ cells showed much lower diversity.

V and J are TRBV12-3 or TRBV12-4 and TRBJ2-3; TCRdb picks TRBD1, but there is no DNA to check that call. This receptor was identified in a human donor in good health. Some clones in this sample may be carry-over from other donors' samples. The source material was naive CXCR3+ CD8+ T cells from blood. Subset indicated: CD45RO-CCR7+CD27+CD95- naive CD8+ T cells expressing CXCR3 (TNR3+). The CDR3 loop reads CASSPPFGGGTDTQYF.